The following is a TCR beta chain sequence with its context. Its antigen remains unidentified. Each CDR3 protein gets one entry in TCRdb, which reprocessed the 5' RACE reads and gives no DNA. The sample totals about 180,000 distinct CDR3 sequences. Germline CDR1 SGHVS, CDR2 FQNEAQ. The CDR3 is made up of 13 amino acids. The data were taken from a study of T cells expressing NK-cell markers. Study conclusions and caveats: In a handful of donors, dominant CD3+CD56+NKG2C+ clones formed 1.0-7.0% of CD8+ cells. Researchers report these clonotypes also headed the CD3+CD56-NKG2C+ fraction in a handful of donors.

Sequences were obtained from blood T cells: a sorted CD56 or NKG2C T cell subset, CD4+ or CD8+ T cells, or bulk PBMC T cells (not recorded which). The receptor comes from a man aged 18 to 69 in good health. The chain has TRBV7-8 and TRBJ1-1. The CDR3 reads CASSDTENTEAFF.